This record looks at one TCR beta chain sequence and its context. Sequencing was performed with immunoSEQ multiplex PCR; in TCRdb, only in-frame clones are kept and a portion is missing. The repertoire has 75,000 to 95,000 clones, approximately 92% of them found once; the top ten carry 2% to 2.5%. The sample comes from a study of T cell changes during pregnancy in multiple sclerosis. There are 17 residues in the CDR3. CDR1 and CDR2 from the germline V gene are ENHRY and SYGVKD. Deletions cut 0 bases from V and 4 bases from J, with 18 bases between. This chain connects TRBV10-3 to TRBJ2-5; the D gene is possibly TRBD2 (6 bases). The source was peripheral blood, collected after pregnancy. The source of this sequence is a female donor with multiple sclerosis, enrolled in a pregnancy study. The CDR3 nucleotides are TGTGCCATCAGTGAGTCGAGTAACCCGGGACTCGGAGAGACCCAGTACTTC. Residues: CAISESSNPGLGETQYF.